Listed below are T cell receptor beta chains from one sample, sequenced in a study of blood T cell repertoires in COVID-19. Sequencing was performed with immunoSEQ multiplex PCR; in TCRdb, only in-frame clones are kept and a portion is missing. The table lists about 260,000 clones, around 90% of them singletons. Specimen: peripheral blood. The receptor set was obtained from a woman aged 60-75 years with COVID-19, enrolled during active disease. CDR3s include the opening cysteine and the closing phenylalanine or tryptophan. A D gene is named only where the DNA matches it firmly. Part of the rows lack a size; the others show once, few, many or a class for expanded clones.

clone size	D gene	V gene	J gene	CDR3 DNA	CDR3 protein
NA	TRBD1	TRBV28	TRBJ1-2	TGTGCCAGCAGGAGGGACAGGGAGAAAAACTATGGCTACACCTTC	CASRRDREKNYGYTF
NA	TRBD1	TRBV19	TRBJ1-2	TGTGCCAGTAGTATCGGACAGGGTCGAGGCTACACCTTC	CASSIGQGRGYTF
NA	NA	TRBV28	TRBJ1-4	TGTGCCAGCAGTCAACAGCTAAATGAAAAACTGTTTTTT	CASSQQLNEKLFF
NA	NA	TRBV4-1	TRBJ2-2	TGCGCCAGCAGCCAAGAGGGGGCTAGGGTCACCGGGGAGCTGTTTTTT	CASSQEGARVTGELFF
NA	TRBD2	TRBV5-1	TRBJ2-1	TGCGCCAGCAGCTTGGAACCCCCTAGCGGTGCCTACAATGAGCAGTTCTTC	CASSLEPPSGAYNEQFF
NA	TRBD2	TRBV9	TRBJ2-2	TGTGCCAGCAGCGTCCGTAATCTAGCGGCACCGAACACCGGGGAGCTGTTTTTT	CASSVRNLAAPNTGELFF
NA	TRBD2	TRBV28	TRBJ2-1	TGTGCCAGCAGAGAAACTAGCGGGATTTACAATGAGCAGTTCTTC	CASRETSGIYNEQFF
NA	NA	TRBV27	TRBJ1-3	TGTGCCAGCAGACCGTACACTGGAAACACCATATATTTT	CASRPYTGNTIYF
NA	NA	TRBV6-2/TRBV6-3	TRBJ2-6	TGTGCCAGCAGCTCTCCTAAGCCTGGGGCCAACGTCCTGACTTTC	CASSSPKPGANVLTF
NA	TRBD1	TRBV5-4	TRBJ1-1	TGTGCCAGTAGGCCGGGGGGGGGACAGGGGACTGAAGCTTTCTTT	CASRPGGGQGTEAFF
NA	NA	TRBV9	TRBJ1-1	TGTGCCAGCAGCGCGCCAGTGAACACTGAAGCTTTCTTT	CASSAPVNTEAFF
NA	TRBD1	TRBV19	TRBJ1-1	TGTGCCAGTAGTATTAGGGACAGGGCAGTGAACACTGAAGCTTTCTTT	CASSIRDRAVNTEAFF
NA	NA	TRBV7-9	TRBJ1-1	TGTGCCAGCAGTTCTGCAGGGAACACTGAAGCTTTCTTT	CASSSAGNTEAFF
NA	NA	TRBV18	TRBJ1-1	TGTGCCAGCTCACTAAACGAGTTGGACTCTGAAGCTTTCTTT	CASSLNELDSEAFF
once	NA	TRBV9	TRBJ1-1	TGTGCCAGCAGCGGACACTCGAACACTGAAGCTTTCTTT	CASSGHSNTEAFF
NA	NA	TRBV27	TRBJ1-1	TGTGCCAGCAGTTTAACCCCGAGCACTGAAGCTTTCTTT	CASSLTPSTEAFF
NA	NA	TRBV5-4	TRBJ1-6	TGTGCCAGCAGCTTGACAGGGTATAATTCACCCCTCCACTTT	CASSLTGYNSPLHF
NA	TRBD1	TRBV7-2	TRBJ1-2	TGTGCCAGCTTACCGGGACAGTGGCCCCGAGCTAACTATGGCTACACCTTC	CASLPGQWPRANYGYTF
NA	NA	TRBV7-9	TRBJ1-2	TGTGCCAGCAGCTTACCAGGTGGGAACTATGGCTACACCTTC	CASSLPGGNYGYTF
NA	NA	TRBV5-1	TRBJ1-2	TGCGCCAGCAGCTTTGTTGGGACAAAAGTAAACCTTAACTATGGCTACACCTTC	CASSFVGTKVNLNYGYTF
NA	NA	TRBV6-4	TRBJ2-2	TGTGCCAGCAGGCAGGGGACGGCCGGGGAGCTGTTTTTT	CASRQGTAGELFF
NA	TRBD2	TRBV5-1	TRBJ2-2	TGCGCCAGCAGCTTGGCTGCGGGAGGCGGTTCCACCGGGGAGCTGTTTTTT	CASSLAAGGGSTGELFF
NA	NA	TRBV9	TRBJ2-3	TGTGCCAGCAGCGCCCATTTGACAGATACGCAGTATTTT	CASSAHLTDTQYF